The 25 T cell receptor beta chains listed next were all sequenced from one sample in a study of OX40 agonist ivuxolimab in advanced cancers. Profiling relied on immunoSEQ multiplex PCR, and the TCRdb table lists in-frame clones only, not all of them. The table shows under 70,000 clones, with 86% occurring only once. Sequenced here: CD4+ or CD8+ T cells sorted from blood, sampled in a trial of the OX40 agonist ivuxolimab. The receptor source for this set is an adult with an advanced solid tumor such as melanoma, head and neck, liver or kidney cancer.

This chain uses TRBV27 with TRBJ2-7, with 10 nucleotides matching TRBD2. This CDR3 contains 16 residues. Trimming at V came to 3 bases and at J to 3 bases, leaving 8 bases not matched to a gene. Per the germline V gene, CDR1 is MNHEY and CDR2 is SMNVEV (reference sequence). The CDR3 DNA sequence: TGTGCCAGCAGTTTGGTTCCGGGACTAGCGATCTACGAGCAGTACTTC. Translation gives CASSLVPGLAIYEQYF.

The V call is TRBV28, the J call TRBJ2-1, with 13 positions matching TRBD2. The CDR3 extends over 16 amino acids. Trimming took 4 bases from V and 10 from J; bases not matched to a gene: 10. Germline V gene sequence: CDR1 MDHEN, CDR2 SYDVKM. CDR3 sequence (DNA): TGTGCCAGCAGTTCACCTGGACTAGCGGGAGTTGGGGAGCAGTTCTTC. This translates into CASSSPGLAGVGEQFF.

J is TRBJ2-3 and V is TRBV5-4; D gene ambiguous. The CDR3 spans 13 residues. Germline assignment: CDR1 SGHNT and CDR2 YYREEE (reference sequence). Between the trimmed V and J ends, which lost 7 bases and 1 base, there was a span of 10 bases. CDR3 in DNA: TGTGCCAGCCTTAAAAAAGGCACAGATACGCAGTATTTT. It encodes CASLKKGTDTQYF.

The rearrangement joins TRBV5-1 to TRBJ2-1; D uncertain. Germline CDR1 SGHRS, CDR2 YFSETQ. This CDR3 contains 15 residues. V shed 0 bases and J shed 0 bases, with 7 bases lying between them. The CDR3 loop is CASSLVSSSYNEQFF. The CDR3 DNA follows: TGCGCCAGCAGCTTGGTTTCGTCCTCCTACAATGAGCAGTTCTTC.

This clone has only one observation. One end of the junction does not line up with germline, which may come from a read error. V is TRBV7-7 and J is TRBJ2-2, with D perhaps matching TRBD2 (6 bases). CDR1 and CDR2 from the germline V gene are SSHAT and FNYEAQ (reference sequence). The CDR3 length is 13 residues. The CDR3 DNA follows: TGTGCTAGCAAAAACGGGGGCACCGGGGAGCTGTTTTTT. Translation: CASKNGGTGELFF. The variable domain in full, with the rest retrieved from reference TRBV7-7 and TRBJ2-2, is GAGVSQSPRYKVTKRGQDVTLRCDPISSHATLYWYQQALGQGPEFLTYFNYEAQPDKSGLPSDRFSAERPEGSISTLTIQRTEQRDSAMYRCASKNGGTGELFFGEGSRLTVL.

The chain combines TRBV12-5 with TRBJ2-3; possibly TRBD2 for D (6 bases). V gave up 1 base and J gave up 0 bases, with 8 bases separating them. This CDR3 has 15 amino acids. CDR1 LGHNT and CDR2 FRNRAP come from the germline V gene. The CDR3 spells CASGLGLGSTDTQYF. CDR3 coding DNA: TGTGCTAGTGGTTTGGGACTAGGCAGCACAGATACGCAGTATTTT.

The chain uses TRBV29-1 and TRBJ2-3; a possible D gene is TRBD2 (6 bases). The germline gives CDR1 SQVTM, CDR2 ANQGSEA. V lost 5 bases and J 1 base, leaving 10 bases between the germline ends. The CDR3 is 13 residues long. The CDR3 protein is CSVSPSGTDTQYF. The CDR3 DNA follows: TGCAGCGTTTCGCCTAGCGGCACAGATACGCAGTATTTT.

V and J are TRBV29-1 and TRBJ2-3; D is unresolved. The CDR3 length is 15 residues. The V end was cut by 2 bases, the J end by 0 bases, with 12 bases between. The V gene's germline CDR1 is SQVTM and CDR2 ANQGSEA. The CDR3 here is CSVESPTRSTDTQYF. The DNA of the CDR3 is TGCAGCGTTGAATCCCCGACTCGGAGCACAGATACGCAGTATTTT.

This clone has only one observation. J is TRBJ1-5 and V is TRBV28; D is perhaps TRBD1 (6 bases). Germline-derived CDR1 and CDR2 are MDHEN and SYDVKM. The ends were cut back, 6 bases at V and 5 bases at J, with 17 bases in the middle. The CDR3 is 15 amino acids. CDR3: CASSAGQGRDQPQHF. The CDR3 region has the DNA TGTGCCAGCAGCGCCGGCCAGGGGCGAGATCAGCCCCAGCATTTT.

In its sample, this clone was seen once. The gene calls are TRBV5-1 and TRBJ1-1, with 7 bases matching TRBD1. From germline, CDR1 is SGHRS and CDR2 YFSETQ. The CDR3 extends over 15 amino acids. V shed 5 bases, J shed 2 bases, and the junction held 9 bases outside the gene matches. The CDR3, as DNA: TGCGCCAGCAGTCTCAGACAGGGCCTAAACACTGAAGCTTTCTTT. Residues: CASSLRQGLNTEAFF. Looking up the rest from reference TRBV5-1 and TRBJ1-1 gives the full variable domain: KAGVTQTPRYLIKTRGQQVTLSCSPISGHRSVSWYQQTPGQGLQFLFEYFSETQRNKGNFPGRFSGRQFSNSRSEMNVSTLELGDSALYLCASSLRQGLNTEAFFGQGTRLTVV.

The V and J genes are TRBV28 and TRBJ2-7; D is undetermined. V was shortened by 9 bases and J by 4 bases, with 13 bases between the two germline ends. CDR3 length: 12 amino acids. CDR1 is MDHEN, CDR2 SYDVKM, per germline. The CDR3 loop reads CASCNLGYEQYF. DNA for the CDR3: TGTGCCAGTTGCAATCTCGGGTACGAGCAGTACTTC.

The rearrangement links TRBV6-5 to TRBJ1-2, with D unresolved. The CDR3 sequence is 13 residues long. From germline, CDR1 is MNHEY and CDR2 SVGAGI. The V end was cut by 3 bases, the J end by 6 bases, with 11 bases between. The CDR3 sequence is CASSYLGSNGYTF. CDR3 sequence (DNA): TGTGCCAGCAGTTATCTCGGGAGTAATGGCTACACCTTC.

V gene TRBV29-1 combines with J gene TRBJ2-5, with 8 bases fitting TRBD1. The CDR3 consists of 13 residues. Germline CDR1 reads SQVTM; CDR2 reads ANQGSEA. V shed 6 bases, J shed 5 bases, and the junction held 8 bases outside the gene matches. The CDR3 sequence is CSVATGGGETQYF. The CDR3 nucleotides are TGCAGCGTCGCTACAGGGGGAGGCGAGACCCAGTACTTC.

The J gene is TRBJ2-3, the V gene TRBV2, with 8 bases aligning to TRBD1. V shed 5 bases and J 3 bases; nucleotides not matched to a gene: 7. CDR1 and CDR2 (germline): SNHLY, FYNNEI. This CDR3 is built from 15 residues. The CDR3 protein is CASSLTYRGTDTQYF. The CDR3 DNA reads TGTGCCAGCAGTCTTACATACAGGGGGACAGATACGCAGTATTTT.

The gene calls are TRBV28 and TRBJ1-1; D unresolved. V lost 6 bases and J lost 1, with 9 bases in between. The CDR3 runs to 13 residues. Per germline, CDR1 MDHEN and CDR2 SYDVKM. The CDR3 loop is CASSDLPNTEAFF. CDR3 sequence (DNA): TGTGCCAGCAGCGATTTACCGAACACTGAAGCTTTCTTT.

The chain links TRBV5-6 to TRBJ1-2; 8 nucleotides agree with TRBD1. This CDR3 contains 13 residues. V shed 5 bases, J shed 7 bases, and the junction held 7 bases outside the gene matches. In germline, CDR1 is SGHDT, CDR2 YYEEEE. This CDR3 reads CASRQTGEGGYTF. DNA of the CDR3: TGTGCCAGCAGACAGACAGGGGAAGGTGGCTACACCTTC.

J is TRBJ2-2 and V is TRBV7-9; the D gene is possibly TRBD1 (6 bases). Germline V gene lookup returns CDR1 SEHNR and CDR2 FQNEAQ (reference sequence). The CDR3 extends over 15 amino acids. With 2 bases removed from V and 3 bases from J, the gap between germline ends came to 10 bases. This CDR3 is CASSLSGVDTGELFF. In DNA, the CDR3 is TGTGCCAGCAGCTTATCAGGGGTGGACACCGGGGAGCTGTTTTTT.

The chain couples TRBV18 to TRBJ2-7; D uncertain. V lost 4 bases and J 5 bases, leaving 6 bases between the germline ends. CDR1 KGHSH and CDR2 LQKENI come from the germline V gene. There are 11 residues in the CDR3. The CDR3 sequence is CASSRGNEQYF. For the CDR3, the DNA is TGTGCCAGCTCACGGGGTAACGAGCAGTACTTC.

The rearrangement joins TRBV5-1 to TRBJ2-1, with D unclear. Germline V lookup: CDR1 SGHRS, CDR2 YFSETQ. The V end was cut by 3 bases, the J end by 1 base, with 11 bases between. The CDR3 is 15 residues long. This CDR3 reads CASSSDHGSYNEQFF. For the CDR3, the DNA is TGCGCCAGCAGCTCAGATCACGGTTCCTACAATGAGCAGTTCTTC.

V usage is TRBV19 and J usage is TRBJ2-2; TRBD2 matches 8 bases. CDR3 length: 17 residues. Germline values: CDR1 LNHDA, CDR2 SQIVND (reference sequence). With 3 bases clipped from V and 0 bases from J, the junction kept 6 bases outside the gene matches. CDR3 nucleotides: TGTGCCAGTAGTATCCGGCTTAGCGGGACGAACACCGGGGAGCTGTTTTTT. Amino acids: CASSIRLSGTNTGELFF.

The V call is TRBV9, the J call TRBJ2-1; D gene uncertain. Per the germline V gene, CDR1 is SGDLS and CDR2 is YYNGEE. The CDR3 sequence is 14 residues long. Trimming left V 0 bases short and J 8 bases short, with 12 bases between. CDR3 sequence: CASSVALEPHEQFF. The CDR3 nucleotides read TGTGCCAGCAGCGTAGCCCTCGAACCTCATGAGCAGTTCTTC.

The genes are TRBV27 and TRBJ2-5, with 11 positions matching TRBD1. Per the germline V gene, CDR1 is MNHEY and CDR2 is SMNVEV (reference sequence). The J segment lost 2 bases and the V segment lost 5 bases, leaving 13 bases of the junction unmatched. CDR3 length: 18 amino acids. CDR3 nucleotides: TGTGCCAGCAGTCCCCAAGAACGGACAGGGGGCCGTCAAGAGACCCAGTACTTC. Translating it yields CASSPQERTGGRQETQYF.

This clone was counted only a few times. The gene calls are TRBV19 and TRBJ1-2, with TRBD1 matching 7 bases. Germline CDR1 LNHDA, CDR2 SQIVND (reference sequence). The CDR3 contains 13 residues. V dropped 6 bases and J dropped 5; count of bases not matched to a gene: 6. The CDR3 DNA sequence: TGTGCCAGTAGCTCGGACAGGTTTTATGGCTACACCTTC. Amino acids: CASSSDRFYGYTF.

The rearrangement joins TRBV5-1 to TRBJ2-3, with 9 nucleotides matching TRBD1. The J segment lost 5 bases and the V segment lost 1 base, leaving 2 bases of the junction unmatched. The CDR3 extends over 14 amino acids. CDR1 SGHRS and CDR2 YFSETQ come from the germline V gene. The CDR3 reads CASSLTGGEDTQYF. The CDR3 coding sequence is TGCGCCAGCAGCTTGACAGGGGGCGAAGATACGCAGTATTTT.

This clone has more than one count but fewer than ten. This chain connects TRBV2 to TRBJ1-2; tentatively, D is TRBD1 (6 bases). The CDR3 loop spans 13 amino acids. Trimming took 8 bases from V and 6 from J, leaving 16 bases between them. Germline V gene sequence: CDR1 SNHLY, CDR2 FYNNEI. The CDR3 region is CASGVWGGDGYTF. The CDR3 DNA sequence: TGTGCCAGCGGGGTTTGGGGGGGCGATGGCTACACCTTC.